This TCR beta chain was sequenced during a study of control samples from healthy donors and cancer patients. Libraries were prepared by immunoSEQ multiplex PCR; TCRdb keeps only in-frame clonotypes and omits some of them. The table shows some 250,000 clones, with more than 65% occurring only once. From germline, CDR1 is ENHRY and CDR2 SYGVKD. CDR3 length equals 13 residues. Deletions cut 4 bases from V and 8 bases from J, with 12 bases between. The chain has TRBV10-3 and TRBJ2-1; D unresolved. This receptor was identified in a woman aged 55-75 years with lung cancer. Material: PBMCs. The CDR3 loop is CAISGPSSDEQFF. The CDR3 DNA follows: TGTGCCATCAGTGGTCCTAGTAGTGATGAGCAGTTCTTC.